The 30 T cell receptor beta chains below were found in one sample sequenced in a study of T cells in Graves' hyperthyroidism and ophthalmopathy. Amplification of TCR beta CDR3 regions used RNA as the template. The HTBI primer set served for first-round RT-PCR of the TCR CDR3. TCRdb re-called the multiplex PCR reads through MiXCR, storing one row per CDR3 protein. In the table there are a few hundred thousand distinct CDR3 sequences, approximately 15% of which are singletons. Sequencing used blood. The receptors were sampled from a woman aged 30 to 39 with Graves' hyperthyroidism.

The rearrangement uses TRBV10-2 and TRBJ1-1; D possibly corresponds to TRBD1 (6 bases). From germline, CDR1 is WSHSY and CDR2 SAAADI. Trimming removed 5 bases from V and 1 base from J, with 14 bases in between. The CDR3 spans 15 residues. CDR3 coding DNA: TGCGCCAGCAGTTATCACAGGGAGGGGAACACTGAAGCTTTCTTT. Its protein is CASSYHREGNTEAFF.

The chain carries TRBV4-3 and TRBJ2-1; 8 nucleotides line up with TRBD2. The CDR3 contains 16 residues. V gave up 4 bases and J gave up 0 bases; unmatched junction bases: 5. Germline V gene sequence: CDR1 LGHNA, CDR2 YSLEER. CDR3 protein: CASSRNAGGSYNEQFF. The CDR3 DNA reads TGCGCCAGCAGCCGGAACGCGGGAGGCTCCTACAATGAGCAGTTCTTC.

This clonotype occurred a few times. CDR3: CASSTRGRDTEAFF. The CDR3 bases are TGTGCCAGCAGCACCAGGGGGCGGGACACTGAAGCTTTCTTT. This chain connects TRBV9 to TRBJ1-1, with 8 bases lining up with TRBD1. Germline CDR1 SGDLS, CDR2 YYNGEE. Trimming removed 4 bases from V and 3 bases from J; junction bases left unmatched: 5. The CDR3 is 14 residues long.

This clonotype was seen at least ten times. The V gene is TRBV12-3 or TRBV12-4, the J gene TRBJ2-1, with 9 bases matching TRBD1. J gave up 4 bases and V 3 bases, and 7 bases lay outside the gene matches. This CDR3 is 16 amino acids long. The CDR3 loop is CASSLGTGTNYNEQFF. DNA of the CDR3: TGTGCCAGCAGTTTGGGGACAGGGACCAATTACAATGAGCAGTTCTTC.

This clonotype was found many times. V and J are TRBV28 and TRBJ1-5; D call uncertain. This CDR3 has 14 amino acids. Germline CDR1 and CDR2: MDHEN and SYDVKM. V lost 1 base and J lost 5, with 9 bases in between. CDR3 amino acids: CASSLSAGHQPQHF. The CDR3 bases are TGTGCCAGCAGTTTATCTGCCGGTCATCAGCCCCAGCATTTT.

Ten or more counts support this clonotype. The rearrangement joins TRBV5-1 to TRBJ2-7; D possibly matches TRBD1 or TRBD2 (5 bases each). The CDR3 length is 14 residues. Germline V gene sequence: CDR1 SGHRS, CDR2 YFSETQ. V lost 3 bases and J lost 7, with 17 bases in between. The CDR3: CASSSHRDGLEQYF. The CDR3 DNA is TGCGCCAGCAGCTCACACCGGGACGGTTTGGAGCAGTACTTC.

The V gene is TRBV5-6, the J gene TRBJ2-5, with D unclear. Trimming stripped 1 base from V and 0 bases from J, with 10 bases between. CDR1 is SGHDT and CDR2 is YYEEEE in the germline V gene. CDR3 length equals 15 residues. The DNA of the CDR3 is TGTGCCAGCAGCTTGACGACCGCCGACCAAGAGACCCAGTACTTC. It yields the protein CASSLTTADQETQYF.

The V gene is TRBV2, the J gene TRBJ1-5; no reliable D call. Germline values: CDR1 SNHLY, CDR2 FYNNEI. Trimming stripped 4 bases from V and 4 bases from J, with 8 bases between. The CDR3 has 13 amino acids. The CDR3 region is CASSGQINQPQHF. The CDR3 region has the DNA TGTGCCAGCAGTGGCCAGATAAATCAGCCCCAGCATTTT.

CDR3 sequence reads: CASIGAGGHNEQFF. The CDR3, as DNA: TGTGCCAGCATCGGGGCGGGAGGCCACAATGAGCAGTTCTTC. The J gene is TRBJ2-1, the V gene TRBV6-1, with 8 bases aligning to TRBD2. V shed 7 bases, J shed 5 bases, and the junction held 7 bases outside the gene matches. There are 14 residues in the CDR3. Per germline, CDR1 MNHNS and CDR2 SASEGT.

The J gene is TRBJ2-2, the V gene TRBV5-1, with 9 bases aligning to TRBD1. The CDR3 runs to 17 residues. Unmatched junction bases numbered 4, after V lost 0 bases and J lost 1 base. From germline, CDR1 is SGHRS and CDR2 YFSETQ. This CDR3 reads CASSLEQGAENTGELFF. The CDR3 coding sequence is TGCGCCAGCAGCTTGGAACAGGGGGCAGAGAACACCGGGGAGCTGTTTTTT.

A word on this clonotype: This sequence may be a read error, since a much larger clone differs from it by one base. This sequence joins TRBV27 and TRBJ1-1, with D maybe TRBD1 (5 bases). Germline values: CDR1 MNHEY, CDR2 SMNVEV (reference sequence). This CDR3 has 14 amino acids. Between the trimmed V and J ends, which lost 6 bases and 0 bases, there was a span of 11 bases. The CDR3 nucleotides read TGTGCCAGCAGACCGGGACCGGTGAACACTGAAGCTTTCTTT. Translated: CASRPGPVNTEAFF.

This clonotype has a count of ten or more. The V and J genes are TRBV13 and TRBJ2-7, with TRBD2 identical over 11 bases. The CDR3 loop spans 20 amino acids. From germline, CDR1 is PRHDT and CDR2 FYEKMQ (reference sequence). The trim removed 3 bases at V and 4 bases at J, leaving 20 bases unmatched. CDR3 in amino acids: CASSFRRALAGEEGGYEQYF. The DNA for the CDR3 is TGTGCCAGCAGCTTCCGCCGCGCACTAGCGGGAGAAGAGGGGGGATACGAGCAGTACTTC.

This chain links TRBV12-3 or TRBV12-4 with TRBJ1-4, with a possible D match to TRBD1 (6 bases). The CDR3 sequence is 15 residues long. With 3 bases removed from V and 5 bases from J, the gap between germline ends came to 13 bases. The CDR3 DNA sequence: TGTGCCAGCAGTTTGGTACAGGGTGTCAATGAAAAACTGTTTTTT. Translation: CASSLVQGVNEKLFF.

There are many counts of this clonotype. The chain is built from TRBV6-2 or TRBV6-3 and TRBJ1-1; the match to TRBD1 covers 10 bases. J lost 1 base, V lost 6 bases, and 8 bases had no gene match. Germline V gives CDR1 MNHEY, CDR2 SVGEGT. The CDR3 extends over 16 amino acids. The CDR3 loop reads CASSKGQGVRNTEAFF. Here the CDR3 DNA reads TGTGCCAGCAGCAAAGGACAGGGGGTCCGGAACACTGAAGCTTTCTTT.

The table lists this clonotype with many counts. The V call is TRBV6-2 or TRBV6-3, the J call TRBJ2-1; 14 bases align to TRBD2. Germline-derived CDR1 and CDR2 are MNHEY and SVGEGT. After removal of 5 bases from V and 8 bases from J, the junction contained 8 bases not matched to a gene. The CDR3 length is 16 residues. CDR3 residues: CASSLPGLAGADEQFF. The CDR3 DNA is TGTGCCAGCAGTCTCCCGGGACTAGCGGGAGCGGATGAGCAGTTCTTC.

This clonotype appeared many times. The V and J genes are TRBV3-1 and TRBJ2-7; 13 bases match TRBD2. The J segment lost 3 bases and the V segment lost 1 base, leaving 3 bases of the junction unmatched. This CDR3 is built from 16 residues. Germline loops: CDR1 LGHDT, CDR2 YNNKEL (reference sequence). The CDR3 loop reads CASSQGTSGGYYEQYF. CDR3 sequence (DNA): TGTGCCAGCAGCCAAGGGACTAGCGGGGGTTACTACGAGCAGTACTTC.

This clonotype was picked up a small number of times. The CDR3 is CASSQDRRGHEQYF. The DNA for the CDR3 is TGTGCCAGCAGCCAAGATCGTAGGGGGCACGAGCAGTACTTC. The chain links TRBV4-2 to TRBJ2-7, with 7 bases matching TRBD1. The CDR3 has 14 amino acids. V shed 0 bases and J 5 bases; nucleotides not matched to a gene: 4. Germline CDR1 LGHNA, CDR2 YNFKEQ.

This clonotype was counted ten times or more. The CDR3 loop is CASSLETGFYGYTF. Here the CDR3 DNA reads TGTGCCAGCAGCTTGGAGACAGGGTTCTATGGCTACACCTTC. The V and J genes are TRBV5-5 and TRBJ1-2, with TRBD1 matching over 7 bases. V shed 0 bases and J 4 bases; nucleotides not matched to a gene: 3. Germline CDR1 reads SGHKS; CDR2 reads YYEKEE (reference sequence). CDR3 length: 14 residues.

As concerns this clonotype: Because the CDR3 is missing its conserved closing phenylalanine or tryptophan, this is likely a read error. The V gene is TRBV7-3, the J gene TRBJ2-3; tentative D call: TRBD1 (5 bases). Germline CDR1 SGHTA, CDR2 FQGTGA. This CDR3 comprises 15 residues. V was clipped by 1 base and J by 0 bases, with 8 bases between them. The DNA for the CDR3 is TGTGCCAGCAGCTTAATCAGGGCTAGCACAGATACGCAGTATTGT. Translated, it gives CASSLIRASTDTQYC.

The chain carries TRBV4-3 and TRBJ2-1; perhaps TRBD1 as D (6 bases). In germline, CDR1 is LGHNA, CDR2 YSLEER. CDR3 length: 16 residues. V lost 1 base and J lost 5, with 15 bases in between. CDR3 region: CASSQGLRTANNEQFF. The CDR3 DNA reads TGCGCCAGCAGCCAAGGTCTCAGGACAGCGAACAATGAGCAGTTCTTC.

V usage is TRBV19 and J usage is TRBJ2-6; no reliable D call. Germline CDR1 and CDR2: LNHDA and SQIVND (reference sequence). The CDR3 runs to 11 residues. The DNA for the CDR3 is TGTGCGGTCTCTGGGGCCAACGTCCTGACTTTC. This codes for CAVSGANVLTF.

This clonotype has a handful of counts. The CDR3 DNA follows: TGTGCCAGCAGCTCCCCCCTAGCGGTTAGCTCCTACGAGCAGTACTTC. Translation gives CASSSPLAVSSYEQYF. The chain uses TRBV11-2 and TRBJ2-7; 7 nucleotides line up with TRBD2. CDR3 length: 16 amino acids. The germline gives CDR1 SGHAT, CDR2 FQNNGV. Trimming removed 4 bases from V and 0 bases from J; junction bases left unmatched: 9.

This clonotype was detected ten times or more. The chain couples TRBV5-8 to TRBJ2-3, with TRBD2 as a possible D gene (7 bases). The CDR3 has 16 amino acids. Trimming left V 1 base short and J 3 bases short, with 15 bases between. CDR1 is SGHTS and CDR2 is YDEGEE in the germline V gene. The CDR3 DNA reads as TGTGCCAGCAGCTTGACGCGGGAGAGGGGGACAGATACGCAGTATTTT. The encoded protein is CASSLTRERGTDTQYF.

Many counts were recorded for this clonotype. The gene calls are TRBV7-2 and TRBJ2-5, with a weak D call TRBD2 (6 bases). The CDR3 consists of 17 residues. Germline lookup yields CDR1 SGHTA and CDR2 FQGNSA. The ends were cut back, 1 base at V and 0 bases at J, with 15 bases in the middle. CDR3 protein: CASSLVGGAVYQETQYF. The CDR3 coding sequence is TGTGCCAGCAGCTTAGTCGGCGGGGCCGTGTACCAAGAGACCCAGTACTTC.

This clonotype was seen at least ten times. The chain's CDR3 is CASSLTGGLTDTQYF. The CDR3 DNA is TGTGCCAGCAGTTTAACGGGAGGGTTAACAGATACGCAGTATTTT. V gene TRBV28 combines with J gene TRBJ2-3; 8 bases agree with TRBD2. The CDR3 totals 15 residues. Germline loops: CDR1 MDHEN, CDR2 SYDVKM. V shed 2 bases and J 3 bases; nucleotides not matched to a gene: 4.

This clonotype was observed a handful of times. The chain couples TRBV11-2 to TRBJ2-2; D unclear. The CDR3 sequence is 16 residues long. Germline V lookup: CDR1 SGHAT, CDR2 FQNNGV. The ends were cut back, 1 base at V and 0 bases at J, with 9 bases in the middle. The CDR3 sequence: CASSLVARTNTGELFF. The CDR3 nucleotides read TGTGCCAGCAGCTTAGTGGCCAGGACGAACACCGGGGAGCTGTTTTTT.

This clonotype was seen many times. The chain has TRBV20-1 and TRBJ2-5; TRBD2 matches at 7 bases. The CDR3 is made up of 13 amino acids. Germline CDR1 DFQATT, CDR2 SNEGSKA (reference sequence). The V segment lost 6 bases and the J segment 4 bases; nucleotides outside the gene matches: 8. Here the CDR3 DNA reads TGCAGTGCCGAGACGCGGGAGCGAGAGACCCAGTACTTC. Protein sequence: CSAETRERETQYF.

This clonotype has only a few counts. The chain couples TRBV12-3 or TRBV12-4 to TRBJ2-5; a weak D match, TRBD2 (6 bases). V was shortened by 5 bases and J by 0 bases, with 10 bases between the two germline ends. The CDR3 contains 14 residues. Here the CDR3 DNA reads TGTGCCAGCAGTACGACTAGTCACCAAGAGACCCAGTACTTC. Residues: CASSTTSHQETQYF.

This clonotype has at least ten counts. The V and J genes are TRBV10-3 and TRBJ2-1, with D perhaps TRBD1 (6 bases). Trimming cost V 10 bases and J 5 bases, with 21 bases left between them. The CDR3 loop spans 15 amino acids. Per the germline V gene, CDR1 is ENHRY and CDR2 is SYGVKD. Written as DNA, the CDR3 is TGTGCCACAGTAGGGCAGGGGTTGTCCCACAATGAGCAGTTCTTC. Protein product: CATVGQGLSHNEQFF.

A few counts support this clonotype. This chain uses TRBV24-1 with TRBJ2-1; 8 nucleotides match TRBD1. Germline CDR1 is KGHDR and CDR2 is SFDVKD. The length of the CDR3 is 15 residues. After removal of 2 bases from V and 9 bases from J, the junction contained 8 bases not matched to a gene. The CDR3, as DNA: TGTGCCACCAGTGATTCGCTCCGGGACAGGTCTGAGCAGTTCTTC. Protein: CATSDSLRDRSEQFF.